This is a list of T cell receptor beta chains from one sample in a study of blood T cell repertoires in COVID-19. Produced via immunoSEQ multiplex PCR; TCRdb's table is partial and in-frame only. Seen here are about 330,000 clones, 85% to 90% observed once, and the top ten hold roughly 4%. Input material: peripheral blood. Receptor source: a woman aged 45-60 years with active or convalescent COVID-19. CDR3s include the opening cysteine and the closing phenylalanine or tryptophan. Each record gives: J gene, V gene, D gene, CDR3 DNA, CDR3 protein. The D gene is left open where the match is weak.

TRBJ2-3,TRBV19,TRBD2,TGTGCCAGTAGTGTGACTAGCGGGAGCACAGATACGCAGTATTTT,CASSVTSGSTDTQYF
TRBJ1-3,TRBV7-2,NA,TGTGCCAGCAGCTTAGGGGGGGGATTAAGCTCTGGAAACACCATATATTTT,CASSLGGGLSSGNTIYF
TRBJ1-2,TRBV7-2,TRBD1,TGTGCCAGCAGCCTCGGACAGGGGGTGGGTGGCTACACCTTC,CASSLGQGVGGYTF
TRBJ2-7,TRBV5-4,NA,TGTGCCAGCAGCTCCCGGGACTGGGGCAGAGGTGAGCAGTACTTC,CASSSRDWGRGEQYF
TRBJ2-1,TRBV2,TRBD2,TGTGCCAGCTACCGTCTAGCGGCCCGGGGGCAGTTCTTC,CASYRLAARGQFF
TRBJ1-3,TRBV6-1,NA,TGTGCTACACAGGAACCTGGAAACACCATATATTTT,CATQEPGNTIYF
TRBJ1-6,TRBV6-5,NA,TGTGCCAGCCGATACAGTAGCTCCTATAATTCACCCCTCCACTTT,CASRYSSSYNSPLHF
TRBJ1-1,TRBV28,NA,TGTGCCAGCAGTTTGGGGGCTCGGCCTGAAGCTTTCTTT,CASSLGARPEAFF
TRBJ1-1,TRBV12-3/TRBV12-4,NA,TGTGCCAGCAGCCCCGCGGTGGTCACTGAAGCTTTCTTT,CASSPAVVTEAFF
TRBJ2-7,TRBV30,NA,TGTGCCTGGAGTGTAGCAGGGGAGAACGAGCAGTACTTC,CAWSVAGENEQYF